This T cell receptor (beta chain) was sequenced for a study of blood T cell repertoires in COVID-19. Across the whole study: T cells, B-cell-depleted T cells, or PBMCs supplied cDNA or gDNA.

The method was immunoSEQ multiplex PCR; TCRdb's version includes in-frame clones alone and lacks a portion of them. The data show 80,000 to 100,000 clones, approximately 86% seen once. Sequencing was performed on peripheral blood. The clonotype originates from a woman in her 50s with active or convalescent COVID-19.

The CDR3 sequence: CASSTGTSVVDTQYF. CDR3 nucleotides: TGTGCCAGCTCCACAGGCACTAGCGTTGTAGATACGCAGTATTTT. The rearrangement joins TRBV6-6 to TRBJ2-3, with 7 bases matching TRBD2. CDR3 length equals 15 residues. V shed 8 bases, J shed 5 bases, and the junction held 13 bases outside the gene matches. CDR1 is MNHNY, CDR2 SVGAGI, per germline (reference sequence).